The entry below gives a single T cell receptor beta chain sequence along with its context. Profiled with immunoSEQ multiplex PCR; TCRdb holds only in-frame clones, not every one. Seen here are more than 150,000 clones, 94% observed once, and the top ten hold roughly 1.7%. The data are from a study of T cell responses to AZD1222 COVID-19 vaccine. CDR1 is SGHAT and CDR2 is FQNNGV in the germline V gene. There are 17 residues in the CDR3. With 7 bases removed from V and 6 bases from J, the gap between germline ends came to 25 bases. The sequencing used peripheral blood, collected 28 days after the second AZD1222 dose. This receptor was taken from an adult who received the AZD1222 COVID-19 vaccine. This sequence joins TRBV11-2 and TRBJ2-4, with D perhaps TRBD2 (7 bases). The chain's CDR3 is CASTRVGGGTYGNIQYF. CDR3 coding DNA: TGTGCCAGCACCCGGGTTGGGGGAGGGACATACGGAAACATTCAGTACTTC. Together with reference TRBV11-2 and TRBJ2-4, the CDR3 gives the full variable domain: EAGVAQSPRYKIIEKRQSVAFWCNPISGHATLYWYQQILGQGPKLLIQFQNNGVVDDSQLPKDRFSAERLKGVDSTLKIQPAKLEDSAVYLCASTRVGGGTYGNIQYFGAGTRLSVL.